The 27 T cell receptor beta chains in this list originate from one sample, sequenced in a study of T cell clonality in common variable immunodeficiency. Study-wide results and limits: Common variable immunodeficiency TCR beta sequences reportedly had fewer deletions and N-nucleotide insertions.

Their target antigens are unknown. Profiling relied on immunoSEQ multiplex PCR, and the TCRdb table lists in-frame clones only, not all of them. Recorded here are under 25,000 clones, with no singletons, and the ten leading clones hold about 22%. Sequencing was done on a sample of peripheral blood mononuclear cells. Receptors originate from a human donor with common variable immunodeficiency.

This clone has only a few counts. The CDR3 goes on 3 residues after the read ends, and that part is filled in from the germline J gene. J is TRBJ1-1 and V is TRBV2; TRBD1 is a possible D gene (5 bases). CDR3 length equals 12 residues. V lost 3 bases to trimming and J lost 3 bases, with 5 bases between them. Germline lookup yields CDR1 SNHLY and CDR2 FYNNEI. CDR3 amino acids: CASSEGHTEAFF. Incomplete CDR3 DNA: TGTGCCAGCAGTGAGGGGCACACTGAA. Full variable domain (outside the CDR3, taken from reference TRBV2 and TRBJ1-1): EPEVTQTPSHQVTQMGQEVILRCVPISNHLYFYWYRQILGQKVEFLVSFYNNEISEKSEIFDDQFSVERPDGSNFTLKIRSTKLEDSAMYFCASSEGHTEAFFGQGTRLTVV.

As to this clone: Read sequence stops 3 residues before the CDR3 end, and the germline J gene provides the missing end. The chain has TRBV2 and TRBJ1-5, with no clear D. V was shortened by 3 bases and J by 1 base, with 7 bases between the two germline ends. CDR3 length equals 14 residues. The germline V gene has CDR1 SNHLY and CDR2 FYNNEI. The part of the CDR3 DNA that was read is TGTGCCAGCAGTGACAGACAAAGCAATCAGCCC. It translates to CASSDRQSNQP. The entire CDR3 reads CASSDRQSNQPQHF.

This clone has ten or more counts. The CDR3 extends 3 residues past the end of the read, so its final part is completed from the germline J gene. The rearrangement uses TRBV29-1 and TRBJ1-1; D gene ambiguous. Germline CDR1 and CDR2: SQVTM and ANQGSEA. Trimming cost V 3 bases and J 4 bases, with 6 bases left between them. The CDR3 is 11 residues long. The DNA read from the CDR3 is TGCAGCGTTGATGAAGGCACTGAA. Amino acids: CSVDEGTE. In full, the CDR3 is CSVDEGTEAFF.

This clone was detected only a few times. Read data end 3 residues before the CDR3 end; the end is taken from the germline J gene. The V and J genes are TRBV18 and TRBJ1-4, with D uncertain. CDR3 size: 13 residues. Trimming shortened V by 2 bases and J by 8 bases, and 9 bases separated the two germline ends. The V gene's germline CDR1 is KGHSH and CDR2 LQKENI. CDR3 loop: CASSPEGYEKLFF. Partial CDR3 DNA: TGTGCCAGCTCACCAGAGGGTTACGAAAAA.

This clone appeared a few times. Sequencing ends 3 residues short of the CDR3 end; the germline J gene provides the rest. V and J are TRBV7-9 and TRBJ2-2, with D perhaps TRBD1 (5 bases). This CDR3 is built from 14 residues. V was shortened by 0 bases and J by 6 bases, with 8 bases between the two germline ends. CDR1 and CDR2 from the germline V gene are SEHNR and FQNEAQ (reference sequence). CDR3: CASSLARGSGELFF. CDR3 DNA (partial): TGTGCCAGCAGCTTAGCTAGGGGTTCCGGGGAG.

This clone was counted between two and nine times. Partial CDR3 DNA: TGCGCCAGCGGCGGTGGAGACAGCGAG. Protein: CASGGGDSE. The entire CDR3 reads CASGGGDSEQYF. The rearrangement links TRBV5-1 to TRBJ2-7, with a possible D match to TRBD1 (5 bases). The read terminates 3 residues before the CDR3 end, so the remaining end is supplied by the germline J gene. Germline V gives CDR1 SGHRS, CDR2 YFSETQ. The ends were cut back, 7 bases at V and 6 bases at J, with 14 bases in the middle. CDR3 size: 12 residues.

This clone was detected many times. The CDR3 goes on 3 residues after the read ends, and that part is filled in from the germline J gene. The rearrangement links TRBV20-1 to TRBJ2-7, with a tentative D call TRBD1 (5 bases). The CDR3 contains 13 residues. CDR1 is DFQATT and CDR2 is SNEGSKA in the germline V gene (reference sequence). The V gene lost 5 bases and the J gene lost 2 bases, with 13 bases spanning the gap. The CDR3 here is CSAGHRYTYEQYF. CDR3 DNA (partial): TGCAGTGCTGGACACAGGTATACCTACGAG.

As regards this clone: With the read ending 3 residues before the CDR3 end, the germline J gene is used to fill in that end. The rearrangement joins TRBV2 to TRBJ2-7; 8 bases align to TRBD1. CDR1 SNHLY and CDR2 FYNNEI come from the germline V gene. The CDR3 loop spans 15 amino acids. V shed 1 base, J shed 6 bases, and the junction held 8 bases outside the gene matches. CDR3 DNA, as far as it was read: TGTGCCAGCAGTGAAGGACAGGGGCCCTATTCCGAG. Its translation is CASSEGQGPYSE. The whole CDR3 sequence reads CASSEGQGPYSEQYF.

This clone was observed a handful of times. CDR3 DNA, as far as it was read: TGTGCCAGCAGCTTAGTATGGTTAAGGGACAGAAACAATGAG. It encodes CASSLVWLRDRNNE. The CDR3 in full is CASSLVWLRDRNNEQFF. The gene calls are TRBV7-6 and TRBJ2-1; 7 bases map to TRBD1. With the read ending 3 residues before the CDR3 end, the germline J gene is used to fill in that end. J was trimmed by 5 bases and V by 1 base; bases with no gene match: 11. Germline V gene sequence: CDR1 SGHVS, CDR2 FNYEAQ. The length of the CDR3 is 17 residues.

This clone was seen at least ten times. The read is 3 residues too short to cover the CDR3 end, so that end is filled in from the germline J gene. The V call is TRBV19, the J call TRBJ1-6; possibly TRBD1 for D (6 bases). The CDR3 sequence is 15 residues long. CDR1 and CDR2 from the germline V gene are LNHDA and SQIVND (reference sequence). With 6 bases removed from V and 7 bases from J, the gap between germline ends came to 16 bases. The covered CDR3 bases are TGTGCCAGTAGGGCCTGGACAGTTGAAAATTCACCC. It specifies CASRAWTVENSP. The complete CDR3 protein is CASRAWTVENSPLHF.

To note about this clone: The read comes to an end 3 residues before the CDR3 does, leaving the germline J gene to fill in the end. The rearrangement joins TRBV5-5 to TRBJ2-5; D may be TRBD1 (5 bases). The ends were cut back, 7 bases at V and 5 bases at J, with 18 bases in the middle. Germline-derived CDR1 and CDR2 are SGHKS and YYEKEE (reference sequence). This CDR3 region has 14 residues. The sequenced CDR3 bases are TGTGCCAGCGGATACACCAGGGTCGATGAGACC. Its protein product is CASGYTRVDET. The entire CDR3 protein reads CASGYTRVDETQYF. Drawing the rest from reference TRBV5-5 and TRBJ2-5, the complete variable domain is DAGVTQSPTHLIKTRGQQVTLRCSPISGHKSVSWYQQVLGQGPQFIFQYYEKEERGRGNFPDRFSARQFPNYSSELNVNALLLGDSALYLCASGYTRVDETQYFGPGTRLLVL.

This clone was observed a few times. Read sequence stops 3 residues before the CDR3 end, and the germline J gene provides the missing end. The chain employs TRBV5-1 and TRBJ2-7; possible D gene TRBD1, 6 bases. Germline assignment: CDR1 SGHRS and CDR2 YFSETQ. The CDR3 spans 14 residues. Between the trimmed V and J ends, which lost 2 bases and 3 bases, there was a span of 12 bases. CDR3 bases read: TGCGCCAGCAGCTTCCTCAGGGGAAACTACGAG. It yields the protein CASSFLRGNYE. The entire CDR3 protein is CASSFLRGNYEQYF.

This clone turned up a few times. CDR3 bases read: TGTGCCAGTATCCAGCATTCTAGG. It codes for CASIQHSR. The whole CDR3 protein is CASIQHSRYTF. J is TRBJ1-2 and V is TRBV19; D call uncertain. From the germline J gene comes the end of the CDR3, since the read stops 3 residues before it. Looked up from germline, CDR1 is LNHDA and CDR2 is SQIVND (reference sequence). CDR3 length: 11 amino acids.

This clone was seen ten or more times. The read stops 3 residues short of the end of the CDR3; the missing end is completed from the germline J gene. The rearrangement links TRBV12-3 or TRBV12-4 to TRBJ2-1; weak D call: TRBD2 (5 bases). V was clipped by 6 bases and J by 4 bases, with 10 bases between them. This CDR3 is built from 13 residues. The CDR3 protein is CASSRAGYNEQFF. CDR3 bases read: TGTGCCAGCAGCCGGGCGGGTTACAATGAG.

This clone has just a few counts. Coverage ceases 3 residues before the CDR3 finishes, and the germline J gene fills in the end. V is TRBV7-6 and J is TRBJ1-6; weak D call: TRBD1 (5 bases). Germline CDR1 reads SGHVS; CDR2 reads FNYEAQ. Trimming removed 4 bases from V and 7 bases from J, with 11 bases in between. This CDR3 comprises 14 residues. The CDR3 loop reads CASSYRGTNSPLHF. The sequenced CDR3 bases are TGTGCCAGCAGCTACCGGGGGACGAATTCACCC.

This clone was seen a handful of times. Partial CDR3 DNA: TGTGCCAGCAGCCCATCACGTGGGGGCCACTATGGC. Translated, it gives CASSPSRGGHYG. In full, the CDR3 reads CASSPSRGGHYGYTF. V and J are TRBV7-2 and TRBJ1-2, with D possibly matching TRBD1 (6 bases). The CDR3 extends 3 residues past the end of the read, so its final part is completed from the germline J gene. The germline V and J ends were trimmed by 5 bases and 3 bases, with 16 bases remaining between them. CDR1 is SGHTA and CDR2 is FQGNSA in the germline V gene. The CDR3 extends over 15 amino acids.

A word on this clone: The CDR3 end is not reached by the read, which stops 3 residues before it; the germline J gene fills it in. The chain couples TRBV7-3 to TRBJ2-3; D may be TRBD1 (6 bases). Germline CDR1 SGHTA, CDR2 FQGTGA. The V end lost 3 bases, the J end lost 0 bases, and 10 bases lay between the germline ends. This CDR3 is 15 amino acids long. CDR3 bases read: TGTGCCAGCAGCTTGGACAGCGACAGCACAGATACG. Its protein product is CASSLDSDSTDT. The CDR3 in its entirety is CASSLDSDSTDTQYF. The complete variable domain, with remaining parts taken from reference TRBV7-3 and TRBJ2-3, reads GAGVSQTPSNKVTEKGKYVELRCDPISGHTALYWYRQSLGQGPEFLIYFQGTGAADDSGLPNDRFFAVRPEGSVSTLKIQRTERGDSAVYLCASSLDSDSTDTQYFGPGTRLTVL.

Turning to this clone: The read stops 3 residues short of the end of the CDR3; the missing end is completed from the germline J gene. The rearrangement joins TRBV11-2 to TRBJ2-1, with D possibly matching TRBD2 (6 bases). The CDR3 length is 13 residues. V was pared by 5 bases and J by 8 bases, with 13 bases between. Germline V lookup: CDR1 SGHAT, CDR2 FQNNGV. The CDR3 DNA, read in part, is TGTGCCAGCAGCCCCTGGAGGGCCCATGAG. It encodes CASSPWRAHE. The CDR3 in its entirety is CASSPWRAHEQFF.

This clone has ten or more counts. The sequence runs out 3 residues before the end of the CDR3; the remainder is reconstructed from the germline J gene. The rearrangement links TRBV20-1 to TRBJ2-5; TRBD1 matches 9 bases. The germline V gene encodes CDR1 DFQATT and CDR2 SNEGSKA (reference sequence). CDR3 size: 14 residues. Trimming removed 0 bases from V and 5 bases from J; junction bases left unmatched: 4. The CDR3 sequence is CSARENRGLETQYF. The part of the CDR3 DNA that was read is TGCAGTGCTAGAGAAAACAGGGGGCTGGAGACC.

This clone was detected a few times. The sequenced fragment ends 3 residues before the CDR3 boundary, so the rest is inferred from the germline J gene. This chain links TRBV7-7 with TRBJ2-5; a weak D match, TRBD1 (6 bases). This CDR3 is built from 17 residues. The V gene lost 1 base and the J gene lost 5 bases, with 20 bases spanning the gap. Germline values: CDR1 SSHAT, CDR2 FNYEAQ (reference sequence). The CDR3 sequence is CASSLGVGGLLSETQYF. Partial CDR3 DNA: TGTGCCAGCAGCTTAGGTGTAGGGGGTTTATTATCGGAGACC.

On this clone itself: The read finishes 3 residues shy of the CDR3 end, and the germline J gene is used to complete it. This chain links TRBV7-9 with TRBJ1-6; TRBD1 aligns across 9 bases. CDR3 length: 14 amino acids. CDR1 and CDR2 (germline): SEHNR, FQNEAQ (reference sequence). The V gene end was trimmed by 0 bases and the J gene end by 11 bases; junction bases not matched to a gene: 2. CDR3 DNA, as far as it was read: TGTGCCAGCAGCTTAGCGACAGGGGGGACACCC. This encodes CASSLATGGTP. The whole CDR3 sequence is CASSLATGGTPLHF.

As concerns this clone: Read sequence stops 3 residues before the CDR3 end, and the germline J gene provides the missing end. The chain couples TRBV5-6 to TRBJ2-3; D possibly corresponds to TRBD1 (5 bases). Germline V lookup: CDR1 SGHDT, CDR2 YYEEEE. The CDR3 extends over 14 amino acids. CDR3 bases read: TGTGCCAGCAGCTGGACGACTTCAGGGCGCCCG. This gives the protein CASSWTTSGRP. The complete CDR3 reads CASSWTTSGRPQYF.

Notes on this clone: Read data end 3 residues before the CDR3 end; the end is taken from the germline J gene. The J gene is TRBJ2-3, the V gene TRBV19; 11 bases are a match to TRBD2. CDR1 is LNHDA and CDR2 is SQIVND in the germline V gene (reference sequence). Trimming at V came to 6 bases and at J to 0 bases, leaving 14 bases not matched to a gene. This CDR3 has 19 residues. The CDR3 loop reads CASSLTSGGAYPSTDTQYF. The sequenced part of the CDR3 DNA is TGTGCCAGTAGCCTCACTAGCGGGGGAGCCTACCCTAGCACAGATACG.

As regards this clone: The read finishes 3 residues shy of the CDR3 end, and the germline J gene is used to complete it. The rearrangement links TRBV19 to TRBJ2-7; the D gene is possibly TRBD1 (6 bases). This CDR3 has 14 residues. CDR1 and CDR2 (germline): LNHDA, SQIVND (reference sequence). Trimming left V 6 bases short and J 2 bases short, with 14 bases between. The covered CDR3 bases are TGTGCCAGTAGCCTAACCGGACAGCCCTACGAG. It encodes CASSLTGQPYE. The full CDR3 is CASSLTGQPYEQYF.

In this sample, this clone turned up a few times. CDR3 DNA (partial): TGTGCCAGCTCACCCACGACAGGGTCTGGAAACACC. It specifies CASSPTTGSGNT. The whole CDR3 is CASSPTTGSGNTIYF. This chain joins TRBV18 and TRBJ1-3; 7 positions agree with TRBD1. Sequencing ends 3 residues short of the CDR3 end; the germline J gene provides the rest. After removal of 3 bases from V and 1 base from J, the junction contained 3 bases not matched to a gene. This CDR3 region has 15 residues. Germline V gene lookup returns CDR1 KGHSH and CDR2 LQKENI.

This clone was seen repeatedly, ten times or more. The read terminates 3 residues before the CDR3 end, so the remaining end is supplied by the germline J gene. The chain joins TRBV14 to TRBJ2-7; D is perhaps TRBD1 (6 bases). Germline V gives CDR1 SGHDN, CDR2 FVKESK. V lost 1 base, J lost 6 bases, and 13 bases lay in between. This CDR3 is 14 amino acids long. The CDR3 here is CASSQAFRGSEQYF. The DNA read from the CDR3 is TGTGCCAGCAGCCAAGCCTTTAGGGGGTCCGAG.

This clone was seen ten or more times. Read sequence stops 3 residues before the CDR3 end, and the germline J gene provides the missing end. The chain combines TRBV29-1 with TRBJ1-5; 7 positions agree with TRBD1. The V and J ends lost 4 bases and 6 bases, in that order; junction bases with no gene match: 9. The length of the CDR3 is 14 residues. Germline V gene lookup returns CDR1 SQVTM and CDR2 ANQGSEA. The CDR3 spells CSVGPGGVSQPQHF. The DNA read from the CDR3 is TGCAGCGTTGGGCCAGGGGGTGTAAGTCAGCCC.